The source of this T cell receptor (beta chain) is a study of beta chain features in type 1 diabetes. The germline V and J ends were trimmed by 0 bases and 5 bases, with 9 bases remaining between them. The CDR3 is 14 amino acids. From germline, CDR1 is SGHRS and CDR2 YFSETQ. Study conclusions and caveats: A potential influence of HLA type upon TCRB rearrangement remained unresolved herein.

This clone came up a few times. Its antigen remains unidentified. Sequenced material consisted of expressed TCRB transcripts (all of the isolated RNA was reverse transcribed). The protocol was immunoSEQ multiplex PCR, while the TCRdb copy is restricted to in-frame clones and leaves out a portion. Of 860,000 or so clones detected, under 20% appear once; the ten largest clones hold 0.02% to 0.03%. This chain joins TRBV5-1 and TRBJ2-1; D may correspond to TRBD1 or TRBD2 (5 bases each). The sequencing input was naive CD4+ T cells from blood. The clonotype originates from a woman under 30 in good health. As DNA, the CDR3 is TGCGCCAGCAGCTTGGTAGAGGGGCACAATGAGCAGTTCTTC. It codes for CASSLVEGHNEQFF.